These 22 T cell receptor beta chains share one sample of origin, sequenced in a study of blood T cells in healthy people across ages. It was with a sample-barcoded 5' primer and a J-beta primer mix that a second PCR of roughly 7 to 11 cycles was run. TCRdb fed the 5' RACE reads into MiXCR, producing one record per CDR3 protein. The table includes around 1.5 million distinct CDR3 sequences, 34% detected once. The sequencing sample was made of blood. Receptor source: a woman in her 30s in good health.

To note about this clonotype: Compared with germline, one end of the junction differs, possibly owing to a read error. The chain is built from TRBV5-1 and TRBJ2-7, with D perhaps matching TRBD2 (5 bases). CDR1 and CDR2 from the germline V gene are SGHRS and YFSETQ. The CDR3 consists of 13 residues. The CDR3 region is CASGRVSSDEQYF. Written as DNA, the CDR3 is TGCGCCAGCGGGCGGGTTTCCTCCGACGAGCAGTACTTC.

This chain links TRBV4-1 with TRBJ1-1; D unclear. The CDR3 sequence is 14 residues long. The germline V gene encodes CDR1 MGHRA and CDR2 YSYEKL. Trimming took off 0 bases at V and 2 bases at J, with 7 bases between the two ends. This CDR3 reads CASSQDNRNTEAFF. The CDR3 nucleotides read TGCGCCAGCAGCCAAGATAACAGAAACACTGAAGCTTTCTTT.

V and J are TRBV28 and TRBJ1-5, with D tentatively TRBD1 (6 bases). The CDR3 length is 14 residues. Germline V gene lookup returns CDR1 MDHEN and CDR2 SYDVKM. V shed 5 bases and J shed 4 bases, with 12 bases lying between them. The CDR3 region is CASSPGTHNQPQHF. The CDR3 nucleotides read TGTGCCAGCAGTCCCGGGACACATAATCAGCCCCAGCATTTT.

Comment on this clonotype: Being one base from a much bigger clone, this may be a read error. V usage is TRBV7-3 and J usage is TRBJ2-3, with D uncertain. The V end was cut by 8 bases, the J end by 1 base, with 16 bases between. Looked up from germline, CDR1 is SGHTA and CDR2 is FQGTGA. CDR3 length equals 15 residues. The CDR3 DNA follows: TGTGCCAGCCAAGCGACAAGGGCGGGCACAGATACGCAGTATTTT. Amino acids: CASQATRAGTDTQYF.

This clonotype came up a few times. The chain is built from TRBV10-3 and TRBJ2-7; TRBD2 might be the D (6 bases). V shed 3 bases and J shed 0 bases, with 12 bases lying between them. The CDR3 has 15 residues. CDR1 ENHRY and CDR2 SYGVKD come from the germline V gene. This CDR3 is CAISDSSGFSYEQYF. DNA for the CDR3: TGTGCCATCAGTGATAGTAGCGGATTCTCCTACGAGCAGTACTTC.

A note on this clonotype: A much larger clone differs by one base, so this may be a read error. V gene TRBV7-3 combines with J gene TRBJ2-3; 7 nucleotides agree with TRBD2. J was trimmed by 0 bases and V by 5 bases; bases with no gene match: 2. The length of the CDR3 is 14 residues. Germline V lookup: CDR1 SGHTA, CDR2 FQGTGA. CDR3 DNA: TGTGCCAGCAGCAATAGCGGGAGCACAGATACGCAGTATTTT. Translation gives CASSNSGSTDTQYF.

This clonotype was counted at least ten times. The V gene is TRBV4-1, the J gene TRBJ2-5, with a tentative D call TRBD1 (5 bases). From germline, CDR1 is MGHRA and CDR2 YSYEKL. Trimming pared 0 bases from V and 0 bases from J, leaving 14 bases between. This CDR3 is 17 amino acids long. DNA for the CDR3: TGCGCCAGCAGCCAAGACCCGCCGAGGACATACCAAGAGACCCAGTACTTC. It translates to CASSQDPPRTYQETQYF.

This clonotype was recorded a few times. The chain employs TRBV6-2 or TRBV6-3 and TRBJ2-7; TRBD1 aligns across 7 bases. The CDR3 is 13 amino acids. With V trimmed by 10 bases and J by 7 bases, 13 bases remained unmatched. Germline V lookup: CDR1 MNHEY, CDR2 SVGEGT. In DNA, the CDR3 is TGTGCCACGTTGACAGGGAATCTACAGGAGCAGTACTTC. Protein sequence: CATLTGNLQEQYF.

Only a few counts were recorded for this clonotype. The genes are TRBV4-2 and TRBJ2-3; 12 nucleotides line up with TRBD2. Losses at the gene ends were 1 base for V and 5 bases for J; bases not matched to a gene: 4. Germline-derived CDR1 and CDR2 are LGHNA and YNFKEQ. The CDR3 length is 16 residues. The CDR3 sequence is CASSQGLAGVEDTQYF. CDR3 in DNA: TGTGCCAGCAGCCAAGGACTAGCGGGAGTTGAAGATACGCAGTATTTT.

On this clonotype itself: One end of the junction is discordant with germline, which a read error may explain. The rearrangement joins TRBV9 to TRBJ2-5; D might be TRBD2 (5 bases). CDR1 SGDLS and CDR2 YYNGEE come from the germline V gene. The CDR3 loop spans 16 amino acids. CDR3 amino acids: CASSFRDYPGQETQYF. DNA of the CDR3: TGTGCTAGCAGCTTCCGCGACTACCCGGGGCAAGAGACCCAGTACTTC.

The rearrangement joins TRBV28 to TRBJ2-3; D unclear. The V gene's germline CDR1 is MDHEN and CDR2 SYDVKM. The CDR3 has 15 residues. Trimming took 4 bases from V and 3 from J, leaving 14 bases between them. This chain's CDR3 is CASSSSGRKTDTQYF. In DNA form, the CDR3 reads TGTGCCAGCAGTTCTTCTGGTAGGAAAACAGATACGCAGTATTTT.

V gene TRBV20-1 combines with J gene TRBJ2-4; D is tentatively TRBD1 or TRBD2 (5 bases each). Trimming took 0 bases from V and 6 from J, leaving 15 bases between them. The CDR3 loop spans 15 amino acids. Germline loops: CDR1 DFQATT, CDR2 SNEGSKA (reference sequence). The DNA of the CDR3 is TGCAGTGCTAGAGATTACGGGACCTACTCAAACATTCAGTACTTC. The encoded protein is CSARDYGTYSNIQYF.

This rearrangement joins TRBV5-5 to TRBJ1-1; D not resolved. V was trimmed by 6 bases and J by 1 base, leaving 16 bases between them. CDR3 length equals 15 residues. Germline CDR1 SGHKS, CDR2 YYEKEE (reference sequence). The CDR3 protein is CASNPKALRNTEAFF. CDR3 DNA: TGTGCCAGCAATCCGAAGGCTCTTCGGAACACTGAAGCTTTCTTT.

The chain is built from TRBV29-1 and TRBJ1-1; D call uncertain. V lost 3 bases and J 3 bases, leaving 11 bases between the germline ends. The CDR3 runs to 13 residues. CDR1 and CDR2 (germline): SQVTM, ANQGSEA. This CDR3 reads CSVEISGYTEAFF. In DNA, the CDR3 is TGCAGCGTTGAGATTAGTGGGTACACTGAAGCTTTCTTT.

The genes are TRBV29-1 and TRBJ1-4, with TRBD1 identical over 9 bases. V gave up 6 bases and J gave up 9 bases; unmatched junction bases: 8. The CDR3 sequence is 13 residues long. Germline CDR1 reads SQVTM; CDR2 reads ANQGSEA. The CDR3 sequence is CSVVPGQGKKLFF. The CDR3 DNA sequence: TGCAGCGTAGTCCCGGGACAGGGCAAAAAACTGTTTTTT.

This clonotype occurred once. One junction end does not reproduce the germline sequence, and a read error may be involved. This chain connects TRBV27 to TRBJ2-7; possible D gene TRBD2, 5 bases. The germline V gene has CDR1 MNHEY and CDR2 SMNVEV (reference sequence). The CDR3 is 16 residues long. The CDR3 nucleotides are TGTGCCAGCAGTTTGGCCGGGCCCCGAGGGCCCTACGGGCAGTACTTC. It codes for CASSLAGPRGPYGQYF.

The chain combines TRBV3-1 with TRBJ1-1; D is unresolved. This CDR3 spans 12 amino acids. Germline CDR1 and CDR2: LGHDT and YNNKEL (reference sequence). The ends were cut back, 1 base at V and 7 bases at J, with 7 bases in the middle. The CDR3 is CASSQVPGEAFF. CDR3 in DNA: TGTGCCAGCAGCCAAGTTCCAGGTGAAGCTTTCTTT.

This clonotype was counted between two and nine times. The chain uses TRBV7-2 and TRBJ2-7, with 11 positions matching TRBD2. Germline loops: CDR1 SGHTA, CDR2 FQGNSA. The V gene end was trimmed by 5 bases and the J gene end by 4 bases; junction bases not matched to a gene: 7. The CDR3 spans 15 residues. The CDR3 protein is CASSASTSGVYEQYF. The CDR3 DNA sequence: TGTGCCAGCAGCGCCTCGACTAGCGGGGTTTACGAGCAGTACTTC.

The rearrangement joins TRBV20-1 to TRBJ2-1; 10 positions match TRBD2. CDR3 length equals 15 residues. The germline CDR1 and CDR2 sequences are DFQATT and SNEGSKA (reference sequence). With 3 bases clipped from V and 5 bases from J, the junction kept 7 bases outside the gene matches. The CDR3 coding sequence is TGCAGTGCTAGGAGACCGGGACTAGCGAACAATGAGCAGTTCTTC. Its protein product is CSARRPGLANNEQFF.

This chain links TRBV20-1 with TRBJ2-1, with a tentative D call TRBD1 (6 bases). V lost 0 bases, J lost 6 bases, and 15 bases lay in between. Germline V gene data show CDR1 as DFQATT and CDR2 as SNEGSKA (reference sequence). CDR3 length: 15 residues. CDR3 in amino acids: CSARDRGARGNEQFF. In DNA form, the CDR3 reads TGCAGTGCTAGAGATCGAGGGGCCAGGGGCAATGAGCAGTTCTTC.

J is TRBJ2-5 and V is TRBV13, with D hard to call. Looked up from germline, CDR1 is PRHDT and CDR2 is FYEKMQ (reference sequence). The CDR3 runs 14 residues. Trimming took off 5 bases at V and 13 bases at J, with 23 bases between the two ends. The CDR3 is CASSEVGGLYERYF. The CDR3 DNA sequence: TGTGCCAGCAGCGAGGTTGGCGGCCTCTACGAGCGGTACTTC.

This clonotype has ten or more counts. The rearrangement uses TRBV29-1 and TRBJ2-7; 9 bases match TRBD1. Germline CDR1 reads SQVTM; CDR2 reads ANQGSEA. The CDR3 runs 12 residues. Unmatched junction bases numbered 5, after V lost 5 bases and J lost 6 bases. The DNA for the CDR3 is TGCAGCGTTCCGGGACAGGGTCTCGAGCAGTACTTC. Translation gives CSVPGQGLEQYF.